These T cell receptor beta chains were read from a single sample in a study of Graves' ophthalmopathy and Graves' hyperthyroidism. TCRdb called the multiplex PCR reads again in MiXCR, with one record for every CDR3 protein. This sample carries over a million distinct CDR3 sequences, roughly two fifths of them seen once, and the ten largest clones take 11%. Material for sequencing was peripheral blood or thyroid tissue (not recorded which). Every receptor here comes from an adult man with Graves' hyperthyroidism. CDR3s include the opening cysteine and the closing phenylalanine or tryptophan. Fields, in order: clone size, J gene, V gene, D gene, CDR3 DNA, CDR3 protein. D genes are given only for firm matches. Only part of the rows carry a size: once, few, many, or a class if the clone is expanded.

>many|TRBJ2-7|TRBV7-9|.
TGTGCCAGCAGCTTGGTACAGGGGGGGAACGAGCAGTACTTC
CASSLVQGGNEQYF
>.|TRBJ1-2|TRBV7-2|.
TGTGCCAGCGTTGAAAGGTCAGGGAGCTACACCTTC
CASVERSGSYTF
>.|TRBJ2-7|TRBV6-5|.
TGTGCCAGCAGCCCCATAGCCGTCATTGGAGCCTACGAGCAGTACTTC
CASSPIAVIGAYEQYF
>few|TRBJ2-7|TRBV7-2|.
TGTGCCAGCAGCTTGCCACGCAGCCGGGCCCACTACGAGCAGTACTTC
CASSLPRSRAHYEQYF
>many|TRBJ1-6|TRBV9|.
TGTGCCAGCAGCCCTAGCGGAAAGCCTAGCTCACCCCTCCACTTT
CASSPSGKPSSPLHF
>many|TRBJ2-5|TRBV14|TRBD2
TGTGCCAGCAGCCCCGGGACTAGCGGGAGTCGTCAAGAGACCCAGTACTTC
CASSPGTSGSRQETQYF
>.|TRBJ1-6|TRBV7-8|TRBD1
TGTGCCAGCAGCCAGGGACAGGGGCCGGATTCACCCCTCCACTTT
CASSQGQGPDSPLHF
>many|TRBJ1-5|TRBV12-3/TRBV12-4|.
TGTGCCAGCAGCCCGGGACAACTCAATCAGCCCCAGCATTTT
CASSPGQLNQPQHF
>.|TRBJ1-1|TRBV20-1|.
TGCAGTGCTTACAGGGCCGGGGAAGCTTTCTTT
CSAYRAGEAFF
>many|TRBJ2-6|TRBV19|TRBD2
TGTGCCAGTACGGGCGGGAGGGCCTCGGGGGCCAACGTCCTGACTTTC
CASTGGRASGANVLTF
>many|TRBJ1-1|TRBV7-6|.
TGTGCCAGCAGTCAAGACAGAGGGAACACTGAAGCTTTCTTT
CASSQDRGNTEAFF
>.|TRBJ1-1|TRBV18|.
TGTGCCAGCTCACTCTCGGGACTCTGGGGGAACACTGAAGCTTTCTTT
CASSLSGLWGNTEAFF
>.|TRBJ2-5|TRBV25-1|.
TGTGCCAGCAGTGAATCTGGGGGGGCTTTGGAGACCCAGTACTTC
CASSESGGALETQYF
>many|TRBJ2-5|TRBV4-3|.
TGCGCCAGCAGCCAAGAGGTCAGGGGCGAGACCCAGTACTTC
CASSQEVRGETQYF
>.|TRBJ2-5|TRBV4-1|.
TGCGCCAGCAGCCAAGACGGCCCAGAGACCCAGTACTTC
CASSQDGPETQYF
>many|TRBJ1-5|TRBV19|.
TGTGCCAGTAGCTTGACAGGTTTTCGGAATCAGCCCCAGCATTTT
CASSLTGFRNQPQHF
>many|TRBJ1-2|TRBV29-1|.
TGCAGCGTTGAGGGCGGTAGTGGCTACACCTTC
CSVEGGSGYTF